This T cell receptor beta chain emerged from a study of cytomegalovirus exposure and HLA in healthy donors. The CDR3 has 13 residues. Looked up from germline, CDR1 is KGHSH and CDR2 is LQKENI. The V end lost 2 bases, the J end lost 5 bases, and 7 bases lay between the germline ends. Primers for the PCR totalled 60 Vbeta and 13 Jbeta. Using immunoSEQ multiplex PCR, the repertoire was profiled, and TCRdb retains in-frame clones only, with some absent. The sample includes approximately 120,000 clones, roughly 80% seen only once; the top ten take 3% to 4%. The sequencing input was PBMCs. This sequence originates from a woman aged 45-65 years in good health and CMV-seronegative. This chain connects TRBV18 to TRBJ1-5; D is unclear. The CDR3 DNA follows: TGTGCCAGCTCACCAGGGCCTCATCAGCCCCAGCATTTT. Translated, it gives CASSPGPHQPQHF.